The source of this TCR beta chain is a study of blood T cell repertoires in COVID-19. TCRdb's copy holds only in-frame clones and misses some; the assay was immunoSEQ multiplex PCR. The sample shows 100,000 or so clones, about four fifths of them seen only once. This clone was seen only a few times. The sample taken for sequencing was peripheral blood. This sequence originates from a woman between 70 and 85 years old with acute or convalescent COVID-19.

CDR3 protein: CASSPGRYGYTF. As DNA, the CDR3 is TGTGCCAGCAGCCCGGGGAGGTATGGCTACACCTTC. The chain has TRBV11-2 and TRBJ1-2, with unresolved D. V lost 5 bases to trimming and J lost 5 bases, with 9 bases between them. In germline, CDR1 is SGHAT, CDR2 FQNNGV. The CDR3 runs 12 residues. Together with reference TRBV11-2 and TRBJ1-2, the CDR3 gives the full variable domain: EAGVAQSPRYKIIEKRQSVAFWCNPISGHATLYWYQQILGQGPKLLIQFQNNGVVDDSQLPKDRFSAERLKGVDSTLKIQPAKLEDSAVYLCASSPGRYGYTFGSGTRLTVV.